Each of the 12 T cell receptor beta chains below was sequenced from the same sample in a study of response to subunit inactivated influenza vaccine. TCRdb recomputed calls from the RT-PCR reads with MiXCR, one row per CDR3 protein. This table holds roughly 760,000 distinct CDR3 sequences, approximately 22% found once. Sequences were derived from PBMCs from blood, sampled about 5 days after vaccination. The receptors here all came from a man aged 50 to 59 who received an inactivated influenza vaccine.

J is TRBJ2-3 and V is TRBV7-2, with 7 bases fitting TRBD2. This CDR3 is 16 amino acids long. Germline CDR1 is SGHTA and CDR2 is FQGNSA. V shed 3 bases and J 5 bases; nucleotides not matched to a gene: 11. Written as DNA, the CDR3 is TGTGCCAGCAGCTTCTGGGGCGGGAGCGGTAGAGATACGCAGTATTTT. This encodes CASSFWGGSGRDTQYF.

This clonotype was seen ten or more times. This chain links TRBV11-2 with TRBJ2-5; D is undetermined. V was shortened by 1 base and J by 7 bases, with 10 bases between the two germline ends. CDR3 size: 13 residues. Germline CDR1 and CDR2: SGHAT and FQNNGV. This CDR3 reads CASSLGFLGTQYF. CDR3 bases: TGTGCCAGCAGCTTAGGTTTCCTTGGGACCCAGTACTTC.

This clonotype was seen more than once but under ten times. The CDR3 DNA reads as TGTGCCAGCAGTATACTAGCGGGAGGCCGGGAGCAGTACTTC. As protein: CASSILAGGREQYF. This rearrangement joins TRBV27 to TRBJ2-7; TRBD2 agrees at 12 bases. The germline V gene encodes CDR1 MNHEY and CDR2 SMNVEV (reference sequence). With V trimmed by 5 bases and J by 7 bases, 6 bases remained unmatched. The CDR3 loop spans 14 amino acids.

The genes are TRBV5-1 and TRBJ1-2; 7 positions agree with TRBD1. Trimming cost V 2 bases and J 8 bases; bases outside gene matches: 9. CDR3 size: 14 residues. Germline-derived CDR1 and CDR2 are SGHRS and YFSETQ. CDR3 sequence reads: CASSFEDRDWGYTF. CDR3 in DNA: TGCGCCAGCAGCTTTGAAGACAGGGATTGGGGCTACACCTTC.

The V call is TRBV5-6, the J call TRBJ2-7; maybe TRBD1 (6 bases). V was shortened by 3 bases and J by 6 bases, with 13 bases between the two germline ends. CDR3 size: 13 residues. Germline V CDR1 and CDR2: SGHDT, YYEEEE. CDR3 sequence: CASSSRGRGEQYF. The CDR3 region has the DNA TGTGCCAGCAGCTCCAGGGGCAGGGGCGAGCAGTACTTC.

This clonotype showed up many times. This sequence joins TRBV20-1 and TRBJ2-1; weak D call: TRBD1 (5 bases). This CDR3 comprises 17 residues. Germline CDR1 is DFQATT and CDR2 is SNEGSKA (reference sequence). Between the trimmed V and J ends, which lost 6 bases and 0 bases, there was a span of 21 bases. Here the CDR3 DNA reads TGCAGTGCAAAAGGTGGCGGACATTATAGCTCCTACAATGAGCAGTTCTTC. It translates to CSAKGGGHYSSYNEQFF.

This chain uses TRBV14 with TRBJ2-1; TRBD2 matches at 7 bases. CDR3 length equals 17 residues. V lost 0 bases to trimming and J lost 9 bases; unmatched junction nucleotides: 14. Germline V gene sequence: CDR1 SGHDN, CDR2 FVKESK. The CDR3, as DNA: TGTGCCAGCAGCCAAGATCTCGGGACCAGCGGGGACGGTGAGCAGTTCTTC. It translates to CASSQDLGTSGDGEQFF.

This clonotype turned up a few times. V and J are TRBV5-6 and TRBJ1-2; D is unclear. V lost 3 bases and J 2 bases, leaving 11 bases between the germline ends. Per the germline V gene, CDR1 is SGHDT and CDR2 is YYEEEE. This CDR3 is 14 amino acids long. CDR3 in DNA: TGTGCCAGCAGCTGGGTCCACGGAAACTATGGCTACACCTTC. Translating it yields CASSWVHGNYGYTF. Variable domain in full (rest from reference TRBV5-6 and TRBJ1-2): DAGVTQSPTHLIKTRGQQVTLRCSPKSGHDTVSWYQQALGQGPQFIFQYYEEEERQRGNFPDRFSGHQFPNYSSELNVNALLLGDSALYLCASSWVHGNYGYTFGSGTRLTVV.

The chain is built from TRBV6-6 and TRBJ1-2, with 8 nucleotides matching TRBD1. J was trimmed by 14 bases and V by 5 bases; bases with no gene match: 7. The CDR3 is 11 residues long. From germline, CDR1 is MNHNY and CDR2 SVGAGI (reference sequence). The CDR3 DNA follows: TGTGCCAGCAGTACCGGGACAGGCGAGACCTTC. Its translation is CASSTGTGETF.

The genes are TRBV20-1 and TRBJ2-3; tentative D call: TRBD2 (5 bases). Trimming took 4 bases from V and 4 from J, leaving 18 bases between them. CDR1 is DFQATT and CDR2 is SNEGSKA in the germline V gene (reference sequence). There are 15 residues in the CDR3. The CDR3 reads CSATQTRTSSDTQYF. The CDR3 DNA follows: TGCAGTGCTACACAAACTAGAACATCATCAGATACGCAGTATTTT.

The rearrangement uses TRBV12-3 or TRBV12-4 and TRBJ2-5, with 8 bases fitting TRBD2. With V trimmed by 10 bases and J by 2 bases, 6 bases remained unmatched. CDR3 length: 13 amino acids. Written as DNA, the CDR3 is TGTGCCACCTCGGAGCGGGAGCAAGAGACCCAGTACTTC. This sequence encodes CATSEREQETQYF.

This chain links TRBV15 with TRBJ2-5; a possible D gene is TRBD1 (6 bases). The length of the CDR3 is 14 residues. Germline V CDR1 and CDR2: LNHNV, YYDKDF (reference sequence). V lost 5 bases, J lost 5 bases, and 15 bases lay in between. The CDR3 DNA reads as TGTGCCACCAGCGGCCTACAGGGAACGGAGACCCAGTACTTC. Amino acids: CATSGLQGTETQYF.